These 15 T cell receptor beta chains came from one sample sequenced in a study of CD8 T cells in Susac syndrome. Random hexamers were used to reverse transcribe about 0.5 to 1 ug of RNA. TCRdb called the immunoSEQ multiplex PCR reads again in MiXCR, with one record for every CDR3 protein. The sample has about 150,000 distinct CDR3 sequences; about 95% are singletons. The sequencing sample was made of CD4+ T cells from PBMCs. These receptors were obtained from a human donor with Susac syndrome.

This clonotype is a singleton in its sample. V is TRBV5-4 and J is TRBJ1-6; D not resolved. V shed 4 bases and J shed 7 bases, with 12 bases lying between them. Per germline, CDR1 SGHNT and CDR2 YYREEE (reference sequence). The CDR3 extends over 14 amino acids. CDR3 sequence reads: CASSVDLQNSPLHF. CDR3 nucleotide sequence: TGTGCCAGCAGCGTGGACCTACAGAATTCACCCCTCCACTTT.

The V and J genes are TRBV12-3 or TRBV12-4 and TRBJ1-3, with D perhaps matching TRBD1 (6 bases). This CDR3 comprises 15 residues. V shed 6 bases and J shed 0 bases, with 12 bases lying between them. The DNA of the CDR3 is TGTGCCAGCAGCTATCGCAGGGGCTCTGGAAACACCATATATTTT. As protein: CASSYRRGSGNTIYF.

The chain joins TRBV7-8 to TRBJ1-2; 7 bases align to TRBD1. CDR1 and CDR2 from the germline V gene are SGHVS and FQNEAQ. Unmatched junction bases numbered 5, after V lost 0 bases and J lost 4 bases. The CDR3 runs to 15 residues. The CDR3 DNA follows: TGTGCCAGCAGCTTAGCGCGGGGACAGCTCTATGGCTACACCTTC. This gives the protein CASSLARGQLYGYTF.

V and J are TRBV13 and TRBJ1-2; TRBD1 is a possible D gene (5 bases). This CDR3 region has 14 residues. The germline V and J ends were trimmed by 3 bases and 5 bases, with 13 bases remaining between them. Germline CDR1 PRHDT, CDR2 FYEKMQ (reference sequence). The CDR3 loop is CASSFTRTPYGYTF. The CDR3 DNA is TGTGCCAGCAGCTTTACCAGGACACCATATGGCTACACCTTC.

This chain joins TRBV11-2 and TRBJ2-4, with TRBD1 matching 7 bases. CDR1 SGHAT and CDR2 FQNNGV come from the germline V gene. V trimming: 6 bases; J trimming: 8 bases; junction bases outside the gene matches: 4. The CDR3 length is 12 residues. In DNA, the CDR3 is TGTGCCAGCAGTGCCACAGGGGACATTCAGTACTTC. It specifies CASSATGDIQYF. Complete variable domain (other parts from reference TRBV11-2 and TRBJ2-4): EAGVAQSPRYKIIEKRQSVAFWCNPISGHATLYWYQQILGQGPKLLIQFQNNGVVDDSQLPKDRFSAERLKGVDSTLKIQPAKLEDSAVYLCASSATGDIQYFGAGTRLSVL.

The chain is built from TRBV20-1 and TRBJ2-5; no clear D. The CDR3 sequence is 12 residues long. Trimming took off 3 bases at V and 3 bases at J, with 8 bases between the two ends. Germline CDR1 and CDR2: DFQATT and SNEGSKA (reference sequence). CDR3 sequence: CSASRQKETQYF. CDR3 DNA sequence: TGCAGTGCTAGCCGGCAGAAAGAGACCCAGTACTTC.

The chain couples TRBV6-4 to TRBJ1-6, with TRBD1 identical over 7 bases. This CDR3 comprises 14 residues. Germline values: CDR1 MRHNA, CDR2 SNTAGT. Trimming cost V 5 bases and J 10 bases; bases outside gene matches: 8. The CDR3 loop is CASSNTGVASPLHF. In nucleotides, the CDR3 is TGTGCCAGCAGTAACACAGGGGTTGCATCACCCCTCCACTTT.

The chain has TRBV20-1 and TRBJ2-3, with TRBD1 identical over 7 bases. J was trimmed by 1 base and V by 8 bases; bases with no gene match: 15. The CDR3 sequence is 16 residues long. CDR1 and CDR2 (germline): DFQATT, SNEGSKA (reference sequence). CDR3 nucleotide sequence: TGCAGTCCAAAGAGGGGGCACCCTAGGGGCACAGATACGCAGTATTTT. The encoded protein is CSPKRGHPRGTDTQYF.

The V gene is TRBV20-1, the J gene TRBJ2-5; a possible D gene is TRBD2 (7 bases). CDR3 length: 13 residues. V lost 8 bases, J lost 3 bases, and 16 bases lay in between. From germline, CDR1 is DFQATT and CDR2 SNEGSKA (reference sequence). CDR3 residues: CSSPAGAEETQYF. The CDR3 DNA sequence: TGCAGTTCCCCCGCGGGGGCAGAAGAGACCCAGTACTTC.

This sequence joins TRBV7-2 and TRBJ1-5; D gene ambiguous. The V gene's germline CDR1 is SGHTA and CDR2 FQGNSA. Trimming removed 5 bases at V and 0 bases at J, with 17 bases between. The CDR3 runs to 17 residues. CDR3 loop: CASSPTRPDRSNQPQHF. CDR3 bases: TGTGCCAGCAGCCCTACTCGCCCGGATCGTAGCAATCAGCCCCAGCATTTT. Drawing the rest from reference TRBV7-2 and TRBJ1-5, the complete variable domain is GAGVSQSPSNKVTEKGKDVELRCDPISGHTALYWYRQSLGQGLEFLIYFQGNSAPDKSGLPSDRFSAERTGGSVSTLTIQRTQQEDSAVYLCASSPTRPDRSNQPQHFGDGTRLSIL.

This clonotype was counted once. This chain links TRBV20-1 with TRBJ2-2; 11 bases agree with TRBD1. The CDR3 extends over 15 amino acids. Looked up from germline, CDR1 is DFQATT and CDR2 is SNEGSKA (reference sequence). The J segment lost 5 bases and the V segment lost 6 bases, leaving 8 bases of the junction unmatched. The DNA for the CDR3 is TGCAGTGCCCAAAGGGACAGGGGGGGTACCGGGGAGCTGTTTTTT. Protein product: CSAQRDRGGTGELFF.

The chain joins TRBV20-1 to TRBJ1-6; 7 nucleotides agree with TRBD1. V lost 1 base and J lost 9; bases outside the gene matches: 9. Per the germline V gene, CDR1 is DFQATT and CDR2 is SNEGSKA (reference sequence). This CDR3 spans 15 amino acids. The DNA for the CDR3 is TGCAGTGCTAGAGTTTCTACAGGGGTAGGTTCACCCCTCCACTTT. It codes for CSARVSTGVGSPLHF.

This clonotype was observed a handful of times. The chain is built from TRBV3-1 and TRBJ2-5; no clear D. CDR1 is LGHDT and CDR2 is YNNKEL in the germline V gene (reference sequence). This CDR3 region has 12 residues. V lost 2 bases and J lost 5, with 6 bases in between. CDR3 protein: CASSQSGETQYF. For the CDR3, the DNA is TGTGCCAGCAGCCAATCTGGGGAGACCCAGTACTTC.

This chain's CDR3 is CASSQALGGGNIQYF. CDR3 in DNA: TGCGCCAGCAGCCAAGCCTTGGGCGGGGGGAACATTCAGTACTTC. J is TRBJ2-4 and V is TRBV4-1, with 8 bases lining up with TRBD2. Per the germline V gene, CDR1 is MGHRA and CDR2 is YSYEKL. The CDR3 extends over 15 amino acids. J was trimmed by 7 bases and V by 1 base; bases with no gene match: 6.

This rearrangement joins TRBV6-6 to TRBJ2-3; D might be TRBD1 or TRBD2, each matching 5 bases. The V gene's germline CDR1 is MNHNY and CDR2 SVGAGI (reference sequence). Trimming shortened V by 5 bases and J by 0 bases, and 9 bases separated the two germline ends. The CDR3 totals 14 residues. This CDR3 is CASSSRDSTDTQYF. DNA of the CDR3: TGTGCCAGCAGTAGCCGGGACAGCACAGATACGCAGTATTTT.